The rows below give T cell receptor beta chains drawn from one sample of a study of T cells in Graves' hyperthyroidism and ophthalmopathy. TCRdb independently ran MiXCR on the multiplex PCR reads; one entry per CDR3 protein. The sample carries fewer than 350,000 distinct CDR3 sequences, about 19% recorded once. Material: blood. Receptors were obtained from a man in his forties or fifties with Graves' ophthalmopathy. Both conserved end residues are part of each CDR3. The order of the fields is J gene, D gene, CDR3 length, clone size, V gene, CDR3 DNA, CDR3 protein. The D gene is left open where the match is weak. Rows give clone size only sometimes, using once, few, many, or a class for an expanded clone.

TRBJ1-5 | TRBD1 | 15 | few | TRBV5-8 | TGTGCCAGCAGCTTGATGACAGGGTGGGGTCAGCCCCAGCATTTT | CASSLMTGWGQPQHF
TRBJ2-7 | NA | 13 | many | TRBV5-1 | TGCGCCAGCAGCTTGGACGGCCGTAAGGGGCAGTACTTC | CASSLDGRKGQYF
TRBJ1-5 | NA | 14 | NA | TRBV20-1 | TGCAGTGCTCTTCAGGGGCCCAGCAATCAGCCCCAGCATTTT | CSALQGPSNQPQHF
TRBJ2-1 | TRBD1 | 14 | NA | TRBV24-1 | TGTGCCACCAGTGACACCGACAGGGTAAATGAGCAGTTCTTC | CATSDTDRVNEQFF
TRBJ2-7 | TRBD1 | 17 | NA | TRBV4-1 | TGCGCCAGCAGCGAAGCCCCCGGGACAGGGGCCCTCTACGAGCAGTACTTC | CASSEAPGTGALYEQYF
TRBJ2-1 | TRBD1 | 13 | few | TRBV5-4 | TGTGCCAGCAGCCGAGGACAGGGGGATGAGCAGTTCTTC | CASSRGQGDEQFF
TRBJ2-7 | TRBD1 | 11 | NA | TRBV6-1 | TGTGCCACCTACAGGGGTACTGAGCAGTACTTC | CATYRGTEQYF
TRBJ2-7 | TRBD2 | 18 | NA | TRBV28 | TGTGCCAGCAGTTCTCCCCATCGGACTAGCGGGCTCCCCTACGAGCAGTACTTC | CASSSPHRTSGLPYEQYF
TRBJ1-1 | NA | 14 | many | TRBV6-1 | TGTGCCAGCAGTGAAGGAGGGCGGCGCACTGAAGCTTTCTTT | CASSEGGRRTEAFF
TRBJ2-7 | TRBD1 | 17 | NA | TRBV24-1 | TGTGCCACCAGTGACCGGACAGGGGGCGCGGGCTCCTACGAGCAGTACTTC | CATSDRTGGAGSYEQYF
TRBJ1-1 | TRBD1 | 13 | many | TRBV20-1 | TGCAGTGGACAGGGCGCCATGAACACTGAAGCTTTCTTT | CSGQGAMNTEAFF
TRBJ1-2 | TRBD1 | 15 | few | TRBV4-1 | TGCGCCAGCAGCCGAACAGGGGGCGAAGGCTATGGCTACACCTTC | CASSRTGGEGYGYTF
TRBJ2-1 | NA | 18 | few | TRBV7-6 | TGTGCCAGCAGCTTAGCGACCAAATATCTACGGTCCTACAATGAGCAGTTCTTC | CASSLATKYLRSYNEQFF
TRBJ2-7 | NA | 11 | NA | TRBV28 | TGTGCCAGCACTGGACTCTACGAGCAGTACTTC | CASTGLYEQYF
TRBJ2-3 | TRBD1 | 16 | NA | TRBV6-1 | TGTGCCAGCAGTGAACCGCCGGGACAGGGAGGGGATACGCAGTATTTT | CASSEPPGQGGDTQYF
TRBJ1-3 | TRBD1 | 15 | many | TRBV28 | TGTGCCAGCAGTTACCCGACAGGGTCTGGAAACACCATATATTTT | CASSYPTGSGNTIYF
TRBJ1-1 | NA | 15 | many | TRBV11-2 | TGTGCCAGCAGCTTAGATCCAGCAGGGAACACTGAAGCTTTCTTT | CASSLDPAGNTEAFF
TRBJ2-5 | NA | 11 | many | TRBV28 | TGTGCCAGCAGCCCCGAGGGGACCCAGTACTTC | CASSPEGTQYF
TRBJ1-3 | TRBD1 | 16 | NA | TRBV10-3 | TGTGCCAGCAGTCGTTACAGGGGTCGCTCTGGAAACACCATATATTTT | CASSRYRGRSGNTIYF
TRBJ2-5 | NA | 15 | few | TRBV6-1 | TGTGCCAGCAGGGGACTGTTGGGAACCCAAGAGACCCAGTACTTC | CASRGLLGTQETQYF
TRBJ1-2 | TRBD1 | 13 | many | TRBV6-1 | TGTGCCAGCAGCCTGGGACAGATCTATGGCTACACCTTC | CASSLGQIYGYTF
TRBJ2-1 | NA | 13 | few | TRBV7-9 | TGTGCCAGCACAGACTTCTCCTACAATGAGCAGTTCTTC | CASTDFSYNEQFF
TRBJ2-5 | NA | 14 | few | TRBV3-1 | TGTGCCAGCAGCCAGTCGGACTTGCGTCCCTCCCCCTACTTC | CASSQSDLRPSPYF
TRBJ2-7 | NA | 15 | many | TRBV7-6 | TGTGCCAGCAGCTTGGGTGGCGGGATCCCCTACGAGCAGTACTTC | CASSLGGGIPYEQYF
TRBJ1-4 | NA | 16 | few | TRBV19 | TGTGCCAGTAGGAAGGGGCAGACTGCAACTAATGAAAAACTGTTTTTT | CASRKGQTATNEKLFF
TRBJ2-2 | TRBD1 | 16 | NA | TRBV3-1 | TGTGCCAGCAGCCAACAGGGACAGTTAAACACCGGGGAGCTGTTTTTT | CASSQQGQLNTGELFF
TRBJ1-1 | NA | 14 | many | TRBV3-1 | TGTGCCAGCAGCCAAGCAGGGCTGAACACTGAAGCTTTCTTT | CASSQAGLNTEAFF
TRBJ2-1 | TRBD1 | 16 | many | TRBV5-6 | TGTGCCAGCAGCTTGGGGGGGACAGGGTTATACAATGAGCAGTTCTTC | CASSLGGTGLYNEQFF
TRBJ2-7 | NA | 15 | many | TRBV7-8 | TGTGCCAGCAGCTTTGGAATAGCGTCAACCTACGAGCAGTACTTC | CASSFGIASTYEQYF
TRBJ2-3 | NA | 18 | few | TRBV6-1 | TGTGCCAGCAGTTGGGGACCCGGGACGGAGGGTGGCACAGATACGCAGTATTTT | CASSWGPGTEGGTDTQYF
TRBJ1-5 | NA | 15 | many | TRBV24-1 | TGTGCCACCAGTGAGGGGGGCAATAGCAATCAGCCCCAGCATTTT | CATSEGGNSNQPQHF
TRBJ2-2 | NA | 15 | NA | TRBV7-6 | TGTGCCAGCAGCTTAACGGGAGAGGTCACCGGGGAGCTGTTTTTT | CASSLTGEVTGELFF
TRBJ2-3 | TRBD2 | 16 | many | TRBV5-1 | TGCGCCAGCAGCTCGGGACTAGCGCATCGCACAGATACGCAGTATTTT | CASSSGLAHRTDTQYF
TRBJ1-1 | TRBD1 | 16 | few | TRBV27 | TGTGCCAGCAGTTTGAGTGGGACAGGGTTTGCCACTGAAGCTTTCTTT | CASSLSGTGFATEAFF
TRBJ2-2 | TRBD2 | 16 | few | TRBV7-8 | TGTGCCAGCAGCTTAGAAGCGGGAGTGGGCACCGGGGAGCTGTTTTTT | CASSLEAGVGTGELFF
TRBJ2-5 | NA | 15 | few | TRBV5-5 | TGTGCCAGCAGCCCCACCGGAGTAGCGTGGGAGACCCAGTACTTC | CASSPTGVAWETQYF
TRBJ2-1 | TRBD2 | 16 | many | TRBV5-1 | TGCGCCAGCAGCTTGGATGGTAGCGGGAGGTTGGGGGAGCAGTTCTTC | CASSLDGSGRLGEQFF
TRBJ2-7 | TRBD2 | 15 | many | TRBV11-2 | TGTGCCAGCAGCTTAGATGGGCTAGCGGGAAGCGAGCAGTACTTC | CASSLDGLAGSEQYF
TRBJ1-1 | NA | 12 | many | TRBV20-1 | TGCAGTGCTATCGTGCGTTGGACTGAAGCTTTCTTT | CSAIVRWTEAFF
TRBJ2-7 | TRBD2 | 17 | few | TRBV5-1 | TGCGCCAGCAGCGAACGACGAGGACTAGCGGGAGACTACGAGCAGTACTTC | CASSERRGLAGDYEQYF
TRBJ2-7 | NA | 15 | few | TRBV6-1 | TGTGCCAGCAGTAAGGAGAAGGGGCCCGTGTACGAGCAGTACTTC | CASSKEKGPVYEQYF
TRBJ1-2 | TRBD1 | 14 | NA | TRBV6-5 | TGTGCCAGCAGTTACTCGGGGACAGTATATGGCTACACCTTC | CASSYSGTVYGYTF